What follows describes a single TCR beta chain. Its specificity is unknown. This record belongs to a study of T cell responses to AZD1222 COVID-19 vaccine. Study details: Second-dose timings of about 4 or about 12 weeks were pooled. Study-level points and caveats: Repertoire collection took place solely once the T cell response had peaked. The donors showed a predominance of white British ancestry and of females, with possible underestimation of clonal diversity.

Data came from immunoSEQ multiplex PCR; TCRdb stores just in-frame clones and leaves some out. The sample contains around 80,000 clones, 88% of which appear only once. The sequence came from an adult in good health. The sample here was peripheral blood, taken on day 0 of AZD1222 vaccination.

The CDR3 reads CASSRTSGEETQYF. CDR3 nucleotide sequence: TGTGCCAGCAGCCGGACTAGCGGGGAAGAGACCCAGTACTTC. The V gene is TRBV27, the J gene TRBJ2-5; the match to TRBD2 covers 12 bases. CDR1 is MNHEY, CDR2 SMNVEV, per germline (reference sequence). The CDR3 has 14 residues. Trimming cost V 6 bases and J 3 bases; bases outside gene matches: 2.